This paragraph reports one T cell receptor beta chain. Its cognate antigen has yet to be identified. No much larger clonotype is one base removed from it; base qualities were not supplied. The data are from a study of prognosis after radiotherapy for stage I lung cancer (dated by TCRdb to the early 2020s). For the wider study: Roughly 20 stage I NSCLC patients were enrolled in Nanjing, China, between early 2018 and early 2019. After SBRT, distant metastases developed in four of the 19 patients at a median of around 7 months, while the remaining 15 patients had no significant progression. This study profiled peripheral blood TCR beta repertoires from stage I NSCLC patients before and after stereotactic body radiotherapy and linked the repertoires to distant failure. The cohort included about a dozen men and about six women, with a median age of approximately 74 years and a range of roughly 53 to 85 years. Every patient was deemed medically inoperable, eleven to twelve because of comorbidities and six to eight because they refused surgery. The study sequenced around 40 blood samples from some 20 patients, one before and one after SBRT per patient. Concurrent therapy was not administered to any patient alongside SBRT. Squamous cell carcinoma histology was identified in more than 5 patients, and adenocarcinoma histology was identified in more than 10 patients. Using image-guided IMRT or VMAT, SBRT was delivered in 3 to 5 fractions at a biologically effective dose of at least 100 Gy. Some 15 patients had newly diagnosed primary stage I lung tumors, and five had oligometastatic NSCLC after surgical resection of the primary tumor. Paper-wide results and their limitations: No determination of tumor specificity was made for expanded TCR clones. Differences by metastasis status were reportedly seen in TRBV and TRBJ usage frequencies, involving two V genes at baseline and, after SBRT, roughly ten V genes and two J genes. No adjustment for multiple comparisons was applied to any of the reported P values. A decrease in unique TCR clone counts was observed after SBRT (median around 10,000 before versus about 7,000 after; Wilcoxon paired P=0.011). Post-SBRT Shannon entropy and its change from baseline were lower in patients who developed distant metastases; baseline Shannon entropy was not associated with metastases. The small cohort and short follow-up limited the study, so independent validation of the findings is needed.

Two rounds of multiplex PCR were performed to amplify the TCR beta CDR3 region from genomic DNA. In the first PCR round, primers specific to each TRBV and TRBJ gene were used, and the primer sequences were filed in Chinese patent CN105087789A. Universal primers were used in the second PCR round. The Roche High Pure PCR Template Preparation Kit was used to extract genomic DNA from frozen PBMCs. Paired-end sequencing with 151 bp reads was performed on the libraries using an Illumina HiSeq 3000. In the paper's pipeline: CutAdapt was used to discard raw reads that did not contain the multiplex PCR primer sequences. PEAR was used to merge high-quality paired reads into contigs. TRB V, D and J gene segments were assigned to each contig with MiXCR by alignment to reference sequences. CDR3 sequences were clustered by base quality and sequence similarity to remove sequencing errors. Diversity was measured as Shannon entropy normalized by the natural log of productive TCR sequence number. Clonality was defined as one minus Shannon entropy divided by the natural log of the number of unique clonotypes. The Youden index of ROC curves was used to select progression-free survival cut-offs for repertoire metrics, and analyses were performed in R 3.5.3. The public sequencing data were trimmed at Q25 with fastp and processed into clonotypes with MiXCR by TCRdb, which kept only in-frame beta chains. Every distinct CDR3 protein forms one entry, paired with its most common genes and DNA. TCRdb's processing, not the authors', yielded these V and J calls. The sample table contains about 26,000 distinct CDR3 sequences; only one count was recorded for roughly 40% of them. The ten largest clonotypes hold about 32% of the sample.

No patient had a history of other malignancies or prior chemotherapy or radiotherapy, and all had node-negative disease on CT and PET/CT. At each of two time points, about 6 milliliters of peripheral venous blood were collected in EDTA tubes. Ficoll-Paque Plus density-gradient centrifugation was used to isolate PBMCs. Samples were stored at -80°C immediately after collection until analysis. The material sequenced was PBMCs, taken before or after stereotactic body radiation therapy (not recorded which). The TCR comes from a donor at least 50 years old with non-small cell lung cancer.

The nucleotide sequence reads as follows: TGTGCCATCAGTGCAGGGGGCCCAGCGGAGCAGTACTTC. This sequence encodes CAISAGGPAEQYF. The chain joins TRBV10-3 to TRBJ2-7; the central 8 bases match TRBD1. Spanning cysteine to phenylalanine, the CDR3 consists of 13 amino acids. Just the 39-base CDR3 DNA is kept, in frame starting at base 1. V is cut back by 4 bases and J by 7 bases, with 6 bases in the junction unmatched. The germline V gene specifies ENHRY as CDR1 and SYGVKD as CDR2.